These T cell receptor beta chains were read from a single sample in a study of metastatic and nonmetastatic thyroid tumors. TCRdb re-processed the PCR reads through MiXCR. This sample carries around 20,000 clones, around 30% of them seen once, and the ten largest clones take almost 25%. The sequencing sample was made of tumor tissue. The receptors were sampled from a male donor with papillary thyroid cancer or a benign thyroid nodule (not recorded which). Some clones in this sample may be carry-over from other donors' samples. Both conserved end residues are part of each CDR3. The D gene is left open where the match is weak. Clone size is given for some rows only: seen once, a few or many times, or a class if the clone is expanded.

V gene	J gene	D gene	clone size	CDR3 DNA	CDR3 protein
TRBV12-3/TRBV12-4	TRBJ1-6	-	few	TGTTCCAGCAGTTTACAACCAGGGACATCCAATTCACCCCTCCACTTT	CSSSLQPGTSNSPLHF
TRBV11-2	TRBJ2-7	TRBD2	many	TGTGCCAGCAGCCAACTAGCGGGAGCGGGGGAGCAGTACTTC	CASSQLAGAGEQYF
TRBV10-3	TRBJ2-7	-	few	TGTGCCATCAGTGAGCGAACCGGTACAGGTGTCTACGAGCAGTACTTC	CAISERTGTGVYEQYF
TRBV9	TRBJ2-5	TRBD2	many	TGTGCCAGCAGCGTAGGGGGAGGGAGTATAGAGACCCAGTACTTC	CASSVGGGSIETQYF
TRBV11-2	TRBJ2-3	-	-	TGTGCCATGAGCTTAGTAGGGGGACTAAGAGGAGATACGCAGTATTTT	CAMSLVGGLRGDTQYF
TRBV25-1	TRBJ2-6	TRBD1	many	TGTGCCAGCAGTGAACAGGGGGCGTTTGATTCTGGGGCCAACGTCCTGACTTTC	CASSEQGAFDSGANVLTF
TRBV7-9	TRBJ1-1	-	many	TGTGCCAGCAGCTTAGTGGCGGGGAACACTGAAGCTTTCTTT	CASSLVAGNTEAFF
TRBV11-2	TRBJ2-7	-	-	TGTGCCAGCAGCCCTACAGGTTCTGGCGAGCAGTACTTC	CASSPTGSGEQYF
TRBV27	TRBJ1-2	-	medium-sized	TGTGCCAGCAGTCCCCTCTCTGATGTGGAAATGGGTGGCTACACCTTC	CASSPLSDVEMGGYTF
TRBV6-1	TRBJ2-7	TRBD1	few	TGTGCCAGCAGTACAGGGACAGTCTACGAGCAGTACTTC	CASSTGTVYEQYF
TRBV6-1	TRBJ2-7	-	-	TGTGCCAGCATCTGGGGGCAGGGGAAACTCGGCGAGCAGTACTTC	CASIWGQGKLGEQYF
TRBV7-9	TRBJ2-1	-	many	TGTGCCAGCAGCTTAGATTTCTCGGCTGAGCAGTTCTTC	CASSLDFSAEQFF
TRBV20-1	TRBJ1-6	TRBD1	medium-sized	TGCAGTGCCCATACGACAGGGTCGAATCGGGACCTCCACTTT	CSAHTTGSNRDLHF
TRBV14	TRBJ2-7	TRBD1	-	TGTGCCAGCAGCCAAGATAAGGGGACAGGGCTGGGCGAGCGGTACTTC	CASSQDKGTGLGERYF
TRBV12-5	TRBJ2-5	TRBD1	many	TGTGCTAGTGGTTTGGTACGCGGGACAGGGGTGCAAGAGACCCAGTACTTC	CASGLVRGTGVQETQYF
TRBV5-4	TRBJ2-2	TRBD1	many	TGTGCCAGCAGCTCCGGGACAGGGTACACCGGGGAGCTGTTTTTT	CASSSGTGYTGELFF
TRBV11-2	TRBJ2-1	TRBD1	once	TGTGCCAGCAGCTCAGGGGGACAGTGGTACAATGAGCAGTTCTTC	CASSSGGQWYNEQFF
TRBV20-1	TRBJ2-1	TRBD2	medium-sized	TGCAGTGCTAGGTCTTTACTAGCGGGAGACAATGAGCAGTTCTTC	CSARSLLAGDNEQFF
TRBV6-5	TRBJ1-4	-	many	TGTGCCAGCAGTTACGACAGTACAGGGCCGGATGAGAAACTGTTTTTT	CASSYDSTGPDEKLFF
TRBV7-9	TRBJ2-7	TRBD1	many	TGTGCCAGCAGCTTAGCTTTTTTGGGGTTAGGGACAGGGGTCTACGAGCAGTACTTC	CASSLAFLGLGTGVYEQYF
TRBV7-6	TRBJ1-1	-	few	TGTGCCAGCAGCGCCAGAGGGGAGACTGAAGCTTTCTTT	CASSARGETEAFF
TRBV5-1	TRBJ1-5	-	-	TGCGCCAGCAGCTTGGTGTATAATCAACCCCAGCATTTT	CASSLVYNQPQHF
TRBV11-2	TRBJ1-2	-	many	TGTGCCAGCAGCTTGAGCCGAAAGGGGGGCTACACCTTC	CASSLSRKGGYTF
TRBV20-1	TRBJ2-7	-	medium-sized	TGCAGTGCTAGAGATCCGACAGGCTACTACGAGCAGTACTTC	CSARDPTGYYEQYF
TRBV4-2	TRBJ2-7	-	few	TGTGCCAGCACCCAGGGTACTGCAATCTCCTACGAGCAGTACTTC	CASTQGTAISYEQYF
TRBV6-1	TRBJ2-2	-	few	TGTGCCAGCAGCCCCAAGGGCAAGAACACAGGGGAGCTGTTTTTT	CASSPKGKNTGELFF
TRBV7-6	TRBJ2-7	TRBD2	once	TGTGCCAGCAGCTTAAGACTAGCGGGCCCCCCTGGCGAGCAGTACTTC	CASSLRLAGPPGEQYF
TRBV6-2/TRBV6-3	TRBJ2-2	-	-	TGTGCCAGCAGTTACGAGGGGGAGCGGGCATACGACCTCAACACCGGGGAGCTGTTTTTT	CASSYEGERAYDLNTGELFF
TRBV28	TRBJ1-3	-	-	TGTGCCAGCAGGGGAAACACCATATATTTT	CASRGNTIYF
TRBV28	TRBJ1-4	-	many	TGTGCCAGCAGTTTCAGGACTCCTAATGAAAAACTGTTTTTT	CASSFRTPNEKLFF
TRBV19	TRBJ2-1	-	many	TGTGCCAGTATTGGCTACAATGAGCAGTTCTTC	CASIGYNEQFF
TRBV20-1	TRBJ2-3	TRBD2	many	TGCAGTGCTACATCTAGCGGGAGTATATCAGATACGCAGTATTTT	CSATSSGSISDTQYF
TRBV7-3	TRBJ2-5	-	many	TGTGCCAGCAGCTCGGGCTCCAGGCCAGAGACCCAGTACTTC	CASSSGSRPETQYF
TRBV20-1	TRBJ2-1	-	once	TGCAGTGCCGCTAGCCGCTACTCCTACAATGAGCAGTTCTTC	CSAASRYSYNEQFF
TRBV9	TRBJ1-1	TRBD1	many	TGTGCCAGCAGCGCCGACGGACAGGCCATCAACACTGAAGCTTTCTTT	CASSADGQAINTEAFF
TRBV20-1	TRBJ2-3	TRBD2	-	TGCAGTGCTGGACTAGCCGAAACGCAGTATTTT	CSAGLAETQYF
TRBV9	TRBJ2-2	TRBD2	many	TGTGCCAGCTCGGGGGAGCGGGGGAACACCGGGGAGCTGTTTTTT	CASSGERGNTGELFF
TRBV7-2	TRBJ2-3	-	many	TGTGCCAGCTCCCGAGGGGGGGCATCAGATACGCAGTATTTT	CASSRGGASDTQYF
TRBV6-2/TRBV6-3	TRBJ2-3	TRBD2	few	TGTGCCAGCAGGACGACTAGCGGCACAGATACGCAGTATTTT	CASRTTSGTDTQYF
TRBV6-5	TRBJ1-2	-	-	TGTGCCAGCACCGAGGGCGTACAGGGCTATGGCTACACCTTC	CASTEGVQGYGYTF
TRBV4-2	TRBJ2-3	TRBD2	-	TGTGCCAGCAGCCAAGCAGCGGGAGAGGGCGCAGATACGCAGTATTTT	CASSQAAGEGADTQYF
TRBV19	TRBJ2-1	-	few	TGTGCCAGTAGTATAGGGGGGAGGACATACAATGAGCAGTTCTTC	CASSIGGRTYNEQFF